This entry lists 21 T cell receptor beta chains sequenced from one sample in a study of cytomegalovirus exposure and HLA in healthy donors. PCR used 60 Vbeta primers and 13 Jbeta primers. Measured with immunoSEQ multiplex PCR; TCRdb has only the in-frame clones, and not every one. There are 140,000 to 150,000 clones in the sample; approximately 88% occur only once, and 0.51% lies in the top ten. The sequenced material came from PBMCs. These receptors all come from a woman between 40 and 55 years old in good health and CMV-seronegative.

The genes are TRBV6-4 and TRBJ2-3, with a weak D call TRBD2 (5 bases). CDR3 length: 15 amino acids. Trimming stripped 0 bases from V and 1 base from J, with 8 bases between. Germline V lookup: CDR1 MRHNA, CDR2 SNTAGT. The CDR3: CASSDSGSGTDTQYF. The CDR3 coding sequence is TGTGCCAGCAGTGACTCGGGGAGCGGCACAGATACGCAGTATTTT.

CDR3 protein: CASSTPGLTYEQYF. The CDR3 DNA reads TGTGCCAGCAGTACCCCAGGGTTAACCTACGAGCAGTACTTC. J is TRBJ2-5 and V is TRBV27; D possibly corresponds to TRBD1 (5 bases). Judging by the DNA end, TRBJ2-7 fits better; the J call may be wrong. CDR1 is MNHEY and CDR2 is SMNVEV in the germline V gene (reference sequence). The CDR3 is 14 residues long.

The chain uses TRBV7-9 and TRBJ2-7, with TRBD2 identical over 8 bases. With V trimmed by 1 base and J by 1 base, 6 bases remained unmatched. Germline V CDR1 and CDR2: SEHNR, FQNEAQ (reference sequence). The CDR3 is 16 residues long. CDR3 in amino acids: CASSLGLAGTSYEQYF. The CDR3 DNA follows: TGTGCCAGCAGCTTAGGGTTAGCGGGAACTTCCTACGAGCAGTACTTC.

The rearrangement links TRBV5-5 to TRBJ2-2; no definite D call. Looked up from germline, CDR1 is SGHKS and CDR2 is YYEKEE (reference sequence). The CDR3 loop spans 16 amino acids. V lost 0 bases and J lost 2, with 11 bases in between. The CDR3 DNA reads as TGTGCCAGCAGCTTGGTAGCCGATGTTAACACCGGGGAGCTGTTTTTT. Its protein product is CASSLVADVNTGELFF.

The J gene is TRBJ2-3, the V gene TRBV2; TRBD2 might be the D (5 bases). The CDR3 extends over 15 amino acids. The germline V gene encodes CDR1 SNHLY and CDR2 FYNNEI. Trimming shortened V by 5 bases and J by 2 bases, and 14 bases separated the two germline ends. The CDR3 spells CASSLLASPTDTQYF. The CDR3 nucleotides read TGTGCCAGCAGTCTTCTAGCATCCCCCACAGATACGCAGTATTTT.

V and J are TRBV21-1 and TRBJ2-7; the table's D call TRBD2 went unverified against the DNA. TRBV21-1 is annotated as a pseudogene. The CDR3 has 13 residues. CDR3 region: CASKVQTHYEQYF. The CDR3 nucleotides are TGTGCCAGCAAGGTGCAGACTCACTACGAGCAGTACTTC.

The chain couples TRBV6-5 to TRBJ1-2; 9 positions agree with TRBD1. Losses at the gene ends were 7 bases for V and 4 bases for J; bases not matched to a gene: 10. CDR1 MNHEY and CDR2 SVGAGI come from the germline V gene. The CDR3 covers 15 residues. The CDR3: CASNAYRGRIYGYTF. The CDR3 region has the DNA TGTGCCAGCAACGCCTACAGGGGGCGAATCTATGGCTACACCTTC.

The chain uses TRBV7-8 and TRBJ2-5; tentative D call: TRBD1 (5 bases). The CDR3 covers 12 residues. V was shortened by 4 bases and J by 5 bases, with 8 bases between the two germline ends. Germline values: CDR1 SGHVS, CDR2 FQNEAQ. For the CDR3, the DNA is TGTGCCAGCAGCTCGAACAGGGAGACCCAGTACTTC. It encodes CASSSNRETQYF.

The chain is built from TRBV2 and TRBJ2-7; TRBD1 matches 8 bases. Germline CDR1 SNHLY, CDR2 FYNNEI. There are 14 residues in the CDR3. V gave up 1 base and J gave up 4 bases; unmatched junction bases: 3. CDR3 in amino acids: CASSEGQGAYEQYF. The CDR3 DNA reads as TGTGCCAGCAGTGAAGGGCAGGGGGCATACGAGCAGTACTTC.

CDR3 in amino acids: CASILAGGTEAFF. The DNA for the CDR3 is TGCGCCAGCATCCTGGCGGGGGGTACTGAAGCTTTCTTT. The rearrangement links TRBV5-1 to TRBJ1-1; a possible D gene is TRBD1 (5 bases). CDR3 length: 13 amino acids. Germline CDR1 SGHRS, CDR2 YFSETQ. V lost 6 bases and J 5 bases, leaving 14 bases between the germline ends. The full variable domain, its missing parts supplied by reference TRBV5-1 and TRBJ1-1, is KAGVTQTPRYLIKTRGQQVTLSCSPISGHRSVSWYQQTPGQGLQFLFEYFSETQRNKGNFPGRFSGRQFSNSRSEMNVSTLELGDSALYLCASILAGGTEAFFGQGTRLTVV.

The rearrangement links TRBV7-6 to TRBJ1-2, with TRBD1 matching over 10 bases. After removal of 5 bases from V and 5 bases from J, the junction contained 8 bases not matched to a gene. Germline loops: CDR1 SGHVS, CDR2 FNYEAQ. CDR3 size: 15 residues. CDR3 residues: CASSPQTGGSYGYTF. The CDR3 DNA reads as TGTGCCAGCAGCCCCCAGACAGGGGGCTCATATGGCTACACCTTC.

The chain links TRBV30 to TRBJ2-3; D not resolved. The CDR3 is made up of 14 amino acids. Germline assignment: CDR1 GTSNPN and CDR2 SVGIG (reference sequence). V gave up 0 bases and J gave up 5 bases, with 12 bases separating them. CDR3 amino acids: CAWSVLINGDTQYF. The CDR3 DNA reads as TGTGCCTGGAGTGTACTAATTAATGGAGATACGCAGTATTTT. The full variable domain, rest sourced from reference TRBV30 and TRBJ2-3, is SQTIHQWPATLVQPVGSPLSLECTVEGTSNPNLYWYRQAAGRGLQLLFYSVGIGQISSEVPQNLSASRPQDRQFILSSKKLLLSDSGFYLCAWSVLINGDTQYFGPGTRLTVL.

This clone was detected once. CDR3 nucleotide sequence: TGTGCCAGCAGCCGTAACTCGATAGAATCAGCGGGAACCTACGAGCAGTACTTC. Encoded protein: CASSRNSIESAGTYEQYF. The chain couples TRBV11-3 to TRBJ2-7, with 7 bases identical to TRBD2. Germline CDR1 is SGHNT and CDR2 is YENEEA. The CDR3 consists of 18 residues. V lost 5 bases to trimming and J lost 2 bases; unmatched junction nucleotides: 18.

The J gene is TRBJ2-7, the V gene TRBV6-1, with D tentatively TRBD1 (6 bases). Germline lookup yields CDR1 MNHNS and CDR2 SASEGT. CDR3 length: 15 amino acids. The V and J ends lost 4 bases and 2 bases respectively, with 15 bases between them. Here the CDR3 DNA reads TGTGCCAGCAGTGGGGGTGGGGGCAAAGCCTACGAGCAGTACTTC. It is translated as CASSGGGGKAYEQYF.

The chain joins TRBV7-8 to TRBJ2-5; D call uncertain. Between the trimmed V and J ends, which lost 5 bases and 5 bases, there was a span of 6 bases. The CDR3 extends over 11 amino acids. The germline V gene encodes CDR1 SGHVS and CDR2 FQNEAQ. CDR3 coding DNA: TGTGCCAGCAGCCCGACTGAGACCCAGTACTTC. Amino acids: CASSPTETQYF. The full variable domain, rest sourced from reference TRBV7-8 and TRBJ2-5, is GAGVSQSPRYKVAKRGQDVALRCDPISGHVSLFWYQQALGQGPEFLTYFQNEAQLDKSGLPSDRFFAERPEGSVSTLKIQRTQQEDSAVYLCASSPTETQYFGPGTRLLVL.

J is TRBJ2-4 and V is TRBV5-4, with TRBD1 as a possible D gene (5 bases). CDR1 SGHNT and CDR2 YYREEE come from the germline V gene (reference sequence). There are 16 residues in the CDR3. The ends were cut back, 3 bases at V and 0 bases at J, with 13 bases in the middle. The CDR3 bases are TGTGCCAGCAGCTCGCAGGGCACTCTAGCCAAAAACATTCAGTACTTC. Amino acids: CASSSQGTLAKNIQYF.

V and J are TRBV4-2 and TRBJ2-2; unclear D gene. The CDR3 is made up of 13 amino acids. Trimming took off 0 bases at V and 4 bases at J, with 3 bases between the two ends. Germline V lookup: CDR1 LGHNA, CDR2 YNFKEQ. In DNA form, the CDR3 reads TGTGCCAGCAGCCAAGACTTCACCGGGGAGCTGTTTTTT. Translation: CASSQDFTGELFF.

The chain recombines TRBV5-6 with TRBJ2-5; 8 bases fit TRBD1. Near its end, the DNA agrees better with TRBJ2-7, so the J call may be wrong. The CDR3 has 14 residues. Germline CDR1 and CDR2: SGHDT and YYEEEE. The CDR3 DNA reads TGTGCCAGCAGCCCCGGGACAGGATTCTACGAGCAGTACTTC. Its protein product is CASSPGTGFYEQYF.

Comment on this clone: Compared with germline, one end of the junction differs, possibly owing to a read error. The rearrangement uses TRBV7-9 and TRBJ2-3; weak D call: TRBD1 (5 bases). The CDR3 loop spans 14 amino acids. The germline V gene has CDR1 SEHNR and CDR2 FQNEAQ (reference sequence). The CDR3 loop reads CSSSLRQHADTQYF. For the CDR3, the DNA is TGTTCCAGCAGCTTACGACAGCACGCAGATACGCAGTATTTT.

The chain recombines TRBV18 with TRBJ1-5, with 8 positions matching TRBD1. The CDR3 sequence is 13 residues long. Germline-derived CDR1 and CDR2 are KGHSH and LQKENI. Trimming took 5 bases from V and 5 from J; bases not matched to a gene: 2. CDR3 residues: CASSEGQDQPQHF. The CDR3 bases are TGTGCCAGCTCAGAGGGACAGGATCAGCCCCAGCATTTT. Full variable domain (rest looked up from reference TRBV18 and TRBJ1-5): NAGVMQNPRHLVRRRGQEARLRCSPMKGHSHVYWYRQLPEEGLKFMVYLQKENIIDESGMPKERFSAEFPKEGPSILRIQQVVRGDSAAYFCASSEGQDQPQHFGDGTRLSIL.

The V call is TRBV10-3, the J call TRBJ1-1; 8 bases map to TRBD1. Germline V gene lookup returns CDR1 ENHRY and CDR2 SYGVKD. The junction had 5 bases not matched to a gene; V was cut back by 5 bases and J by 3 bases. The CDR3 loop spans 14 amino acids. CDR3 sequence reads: CAISRTGRDTEAFF. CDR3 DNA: TGTGCCATCAGTAGGACAGGGCGGGACACTGAAGCTTTCTTT.